These T cell receptor beta chains were read from a single sample in a study of beta chain features in type 1 diabetes. The repertoire was sequenced with immunoSEQ multiplex PCR; TCRdb's copy has only in-frame clones and lacks some. The sample includes about 700,000 clones, over 10% of them seen just once. The sequenced sample consisted of naive CD4+ T cells from blood. The receptors shown here come from a man aged 18 to 29 with type 1 diabetes. Both conserved end residues are part of each CDR3. Each record gives: D gene, V gene, J gene, clone size, CDR3 DNA, CDR3 protein. A D gene is named only where the DNA matches it firmly. The size field is filled for only some rows; it gives once, few, many or a size class.

TRBD2,TRBV6-5,TRBJ2-5,few,TGTGCCAGCAGAGGGACTACCCAAGAGACCCAGTACTTC,CASRGTTQETQYF
NA,TRBV5-4,TRBJ1-1,NA,TGTGCCAGCAGCCAAGACGCAGACAGGCGGGCGACTGAAGCTTTCTTT,CASSQDADRRATEAFF
NA,TRBV30,TRBJ1-5,NA,TGTGCCTGGAGTGAGGGCAGCTTAGATCAGCCCCAGCATTTT,CAWSEGSLDQPQHF
NA,TRBV7-9,TRBJ2-2,NA,TGTGCCAGCAGCTTAAAATATTCCCAGGTGGAGGAGCTGTTTTTT,CASSLKYSQVEELFF
NA,TRBV6-5,TRBJ1-1,few,TGTGCCAGCAGTGGTCATGGAAAGAACACTGAAGCTTTCTTT,CASSGHGKNTEAFF
NA,TRBV4-1,TRBJ1-2,NA,TGCGCCAGCAGCCAAATGACAGATCTTCGGGTTGGCTACACCTTC,CASSQMTDLRVGYTF
NA,TRBV4-1,TRBJ1-4,NA,TGCGCCAGCAGCCAAGTCCCCGGCGGGGGGGGACAAAATGAAAAACTGTTTTTT,CASSQVPGGGGQNEKLFF
NA,TRBV2,TRBJ1-2,few,TGTGCCAGCAGTGGTACAGGCACCAACTATGGCTACACCTTC,CASSGTGTNYGYTF
NA,TRBV2,TRBJ1-6,NA,TGTGCCAGCAGTGAAGAATCACCCCTCCACTTT,CASSEESPLHF
NA,TRBV7-9,TRBJ1-4,few,TGTGCCAGCAGCTCCGGGGGAGAAAAACTGTTTTTT,CASSSGGEKLFF
TRBD1,TRBV18,TRBJ1-1,NA,TGTGCCAGCTCACCAGGGGACAGGATGAACACTGAAGCTTTCTTT,CASSPGDRMNTEAFF
NA,TRBV14,TRBJ2-7,few,TGTGCCAGCAGCCCTTCCCAGTTAGAGCAGTACTTC,CASSPSQLEQYF
NA,TRBV18,TRBJ2-5,NA,TGTGCCAGCTCACCAGGGACGGGCCGGGAGACCCAGTACTTC,CASSPGTGRETQYF
TRBD2,TRBV7-8,TRBJ2-1,NA,TGTGCCAGCAGCTTAAAAAGGACTAGCGGGGAGCGGGAGCAGTTCTTC,CASSLKRTSGEREQFF
NA,TRBV30,TRBJ2-7,few,TGTGCCTGGAGTCCCAACAGGGATTCCTACGAGCAGTACTTC,CAWSPNRDSYEQYF
NA,TRBV29-1,TRBJ2-7,few,TGCAGCGTCGGGAAAACAGCTCTTTCCTCCTACGAGCAGTACTTC,CSVGKTALSSYEQYF
NA,TRBV2,TRBJ1-1,few,TGTGCCAGCAGTGAACAGCTTAGTGAAGCTTTCTTT,CASSEQLSEAFF
NA,TRBV29-1,TRBJ1-1,NA,TGCAGCGTTGAGGGGCAGGAGAACACTGAAGCTTTCTTT,CSVEGQENTEAFF
NA,TRBV9,TRBJ2-1,NA,TGTGCCAGCAGCGTAGAATCCGGGGAACCGGAACCGAGCTCCTACAATGAGCAGTTCTTC,CASSVESGEPEPSSYNEQFF
NA,TRBV9,TRBJ2-3,NA,TGTGCCAGCAGCGTAGTCCCTGAGGGGGTGTCGACAGATACGCAGTATTTT,CASSVVPEGVSTDTQYF
NA,TRBV5-4,TRBJ1-3,NA,TGTGCCAGCAGCGAGGGTTCTGGAAACACCATATATTTT,CASSEGSGNTIYF
NA,TRBV5-1,TRBJ1-1,NA,TGCGCCAGCAGCTTGGAAGGGGGTACTGAAGCTTTCTTT,CASSLEGGTEAFF
TRBD2,TRBV4-2,TRBJ2-1,NA,TGTGCCAGCAGCCCTCGCAGCGGGGGGAGCTCCTACAATGAGCAGTTCTTC,CASSPRSGGSSYNEQFF
NA,TRBV10-3,TRBJ1-6,NA,TGTGCCATCAGTGAGTACGGGGAGGATTCACCCCTCCACTTT,CAISEYGEDSPLHF
NA,TRBV30,TRBJ1-5,few,TGTGCCTGGAGTGTGGACGGCAATCAGCCCCAGCATTTT,CAWSVDGNQPQHF
NA,TRBV30,TRBJ1-4,NA,TGTGCCTGGAGTGTAGAGGGTGAAAAACTGTTTTTT,CAWSVEGEKLFF
NA,TRBV5-6,TRBJ2-6,NA,TGTGCCAGCAGCTTGGAACAGGGAGACTCTGGGGCCAACGTCCTGACTTTC,CASSLEQGDSGANVLTF
TRBD1,TRBV6-1,TRBJ2-7,NA,TGTGCCAGCAGCCTAGACAGGGGAAACGACGAGCAGTACTTC,CASSLDRGNDEQYF
NA,TRBV7-9,TRBJ2-5,few,TGTGCCAGCAGCCTAGGATGGACAGCCAGCGGGCAAGAGACCCAGTACTTC,CASSLGWTASGQETQYF
NA,TRBV29-1,TRBJ1-1,few,TGCAGCGTTGCCCTGGGAGTCTGGGCTGAAGCTTTCTTT,CSVALGVWAEAFF
TRBD1,TRBV5-1,TRBJ2-1,few,TGCGCCAGCTCCCGAGGGGACAGATCTTACAATGAGCAGTTCTTC,CASSRGDRSYNEQFF
TRBD1,TRBV7-2,TRBJ2-4,NA,TGTGCCAGCAGCGGGACACGACAGGGGGCGATGGCCAAAAACATTCAGTACTTC,CASSGTRQGAMAKNIQYF
NA,TRBV5-4,TRBJ2-7,few,TGTGCCAGCAGCTTGGACGGGAGCTCCTACGAGCAGTACTTC,CASSLDGSSYEQYF
TRBD1,TRBV5-6,TRBJ2-1,NA,TGTGCCAGCAGCTTGTTAGGGACAGGTGGAAGAAATGAGCAGTTCTTC,CASSLLGTGGRNEQFF
NA,TRBV7-9,TRBJ2-3,NA,TGTGCCAGCAGCCCCCGCGGGGAGGCAGATACGCAGTATTTT,CASSPRGEADTQYF
NA,TRBV27,TRBJ2-5,NA,TGTGCCAGCAGCGACAGGCAAGAAGAGACCCAGTACTTC,CASSDRQEETQYF
NA,TRBV7-3,TRBJ2-7,few,TGTGCCAGCAGCTTGGCTGGGGGCAAGTACGAGCAGTACTTC,CASSLAGGKYEQYF
NA,TRBV19,TRBJ2-4,few,TGTGCCAGTAGTATCGGGTTCGAAGCCAAAAACATTCAGTACTTC,CASSIGFEAKNIQYF
TRBD2,TRBV5-1,TRBJ2-5,few,TGCGCCAGCAGCTCCGGACTAGCGGGGGGGCCGGAGACCCAGTACTTC,CASSSGLAGGPETQYF
NA,TRBV25-1,TRBJ1-6,NA,TGTGCCAGCAGTGACCAGAGACAGGTCTATAATTCACCCCTCCACTTT,CASSDQRQVYNSPLHF
NA,TRBV29-1,TRBJ2-7,NA,TGCAGCGTTGAAAAGGTCTCCTTAGCTAGTCTTAGCTCCTACGAGCAGTACTTC,CSVEKVSLASLSSYEQYF
TRBD1,TRBV7-7,TRBJ2-7,NA,TGTGCTAGCAGCTTACAGGGGGCGTACGAGCAGTACTTC,CASSLQGAYEQYF
TRBD1,TRBV29-1,TRBJ2-2,NA,TGCAGCGTCCACTCGGGACAGGAGTGGTTCGCCGGGGAGCTGTTTTTT,CSVHSGQEWFAGELFF
TRBD2,TRBV27,TRBJ2-3,few,TGTGCCAGCAAGACCGGGACTAGCGCTGTCACAGATACGCAGTATTTT,CASKTGTSAVTDTQYF
NA,TRBV25-1,TRBJ2-7,NA,TGTGCCAGCAGTGAATTTTGGACGGAGAGTTACGAGCAGTACTTC,CASSEFWTESYEQYF
NA,TRBV7-7,TRBJ2-1,few,TGTGCCAGCAGCTTGGACAGCTACAATGAGCAGTTCTTC,CASSLDSYNEQFF
NA,TRBV30,TRBJ1-2,few,TGTGCCTGGAGTATCGTTAACTATGGCTACACCTTC,CAWSIVNYGYTF
NA,TRBV9,TRBJ1-1,few,TGTGCCAGCAGCGTAGCTGAGGGGGGCTGGGAGATGAACACTGAAGCTTTCTTT,CASSVAEGGWEMNTEAFF
TRBD2,TRBV5-6,TRBJ2-2,NA,TGTGCCAGCAGCTTAGCGCTAGCGGGGGGAACCGGGGAGCTGTTTTTT,CASSLALAGGTGELFF
NA,TRBV4-1,TRBJ1-6,NA,TGCGCCAGCAGCCAAGATCTGACAGCTCCTCAAATCTATAATTCACCCCTCCACTTT,CASSQDLTAPQIYNSPLHF
NA,TRBV19,TRBJ2-3,NA,TGTGCCAGTGACGACAGAACTAGCACAGATACGCAGTATTTT,CASDDRTSTDTQYF
NA,TRBV18,TRBJ1-1,NA,TGTGCCAGCTCACCCTCAGAGTCCGTTAGAGCTGAAGCTTTCTTT,CASSPSESVRAEAFF
TRBD1,TRBV28,TRBJ2-6,few,TGTGCCAGCAGTCTCCTGACAGGGACAGCTGGGGCCAACGTCCTGACTTTC,CASSLLTGTAGANVLTF
NA,TRBV2,TRBJ2-5,few,TGTGCCAGCAGATTGGACAGAAACCAAGAGACCCAGTACTTC,CASRLDRNQETQYF